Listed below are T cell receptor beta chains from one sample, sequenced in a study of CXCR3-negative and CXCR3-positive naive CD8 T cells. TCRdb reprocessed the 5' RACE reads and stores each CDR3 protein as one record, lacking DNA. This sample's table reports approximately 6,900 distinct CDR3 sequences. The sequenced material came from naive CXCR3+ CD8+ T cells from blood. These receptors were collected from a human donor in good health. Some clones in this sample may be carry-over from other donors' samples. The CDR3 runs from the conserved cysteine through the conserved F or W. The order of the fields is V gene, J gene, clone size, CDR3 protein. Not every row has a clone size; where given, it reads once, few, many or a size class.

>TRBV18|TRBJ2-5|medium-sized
CASSPEGQGPSSYQETQYF
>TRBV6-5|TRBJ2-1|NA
CASGVGWRASSYNEQFF
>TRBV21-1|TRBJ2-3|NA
CASRTRDSANAQYF
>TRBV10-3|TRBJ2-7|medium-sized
CAISTRGDATYEQYF
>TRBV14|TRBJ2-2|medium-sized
CASSQDWTSGPDWELFF
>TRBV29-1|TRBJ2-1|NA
CSVDDRAEEEQFF
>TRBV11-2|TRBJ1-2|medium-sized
CASSENSNYGYTF
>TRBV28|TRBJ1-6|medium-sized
CASSPTSGGSPLHF
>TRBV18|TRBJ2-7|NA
CASSLPGAYEQYF
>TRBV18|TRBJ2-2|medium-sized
CASSSTDSNTGELFF
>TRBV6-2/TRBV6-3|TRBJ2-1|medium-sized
CASSYVGLHNEQFF
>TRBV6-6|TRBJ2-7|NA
CASSYVNIALAGSPYEQYF
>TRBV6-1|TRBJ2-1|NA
CATRVHNEQFF
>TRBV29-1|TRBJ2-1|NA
CSVTDRGPEQFF
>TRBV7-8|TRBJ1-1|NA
CASSLVGQDHTLNTEAFF
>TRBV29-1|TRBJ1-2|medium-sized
CSAPAPDGYTF
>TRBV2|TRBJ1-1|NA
CASSEYVRATEAFF
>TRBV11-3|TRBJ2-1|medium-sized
CASSRRTGHNEQFF
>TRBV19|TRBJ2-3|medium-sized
CASSKLAGATDTQYF
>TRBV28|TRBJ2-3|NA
CASSPRLAGGPTDTQYF
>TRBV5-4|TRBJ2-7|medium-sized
CASSQGLAPSYEQYF
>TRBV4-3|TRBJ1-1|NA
CASSQDHRGATEAFF
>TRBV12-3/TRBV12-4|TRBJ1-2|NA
CASSFAASYGYTF
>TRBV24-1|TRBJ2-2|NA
CATSDSPAELFF
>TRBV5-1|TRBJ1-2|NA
CASTRGDGYTF
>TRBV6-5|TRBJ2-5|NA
CASSSTGSQETQYF
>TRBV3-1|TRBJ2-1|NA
CASSLLTPGDEQFF
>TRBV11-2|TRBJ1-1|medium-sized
CASSLTVQGGSTEAFF
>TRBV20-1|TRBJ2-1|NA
CSEGRRNEQFF
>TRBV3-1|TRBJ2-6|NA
CASSPTGPGANVLTF
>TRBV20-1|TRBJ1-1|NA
CSARTEMNTEAFF
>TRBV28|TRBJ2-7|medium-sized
CASSHGRGGYEQYF
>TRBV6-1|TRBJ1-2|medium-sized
CASSVFVGPGNYGYTF
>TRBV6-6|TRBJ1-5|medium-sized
CASTRPKEGNQPQHF
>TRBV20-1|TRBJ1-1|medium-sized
CSARERGSTEAFF